A selection of T cell receptor beta chains follows, all from one sample in a study of blood T cell repertoires in COVID-19. The repertoire was sequenced with immunoSEQ multiplex PCR; TCRdb's copy has only in-frame clones and lacks some. The sample lists around 330,000 clones; more than 70% were seen once. Sequencing was performed on peripheral blood. These receptors came from a woman aged 25 to 45 with COVID-19, enrolled during active disease. Each CDR3 is given with its conserved first and last residue.

CDR3 protein	V gene	J gene
CASRGQNVIYF	TRBV2	TRBJ1-3
CASSSLRFGTERYGYTF	TRBV27	TRBJ1-2
CASNLLAGVQDTQYF	TRBV6-5	TRBJ2-3
CATSDLQAGSGYTF	TRBV24-1	TRBJ1-2
CATSIAGGLRETQYF	TRBV15	TRBJ2-5
CASSYSREEDWAKNIQYF	TRBV6-2/TRBV6-3	TRBJ2-4
CASSRGGQNSYEQYF	TRBV7-2	TRBJ2-7
CATSREILTGNVNQPQHF	TRBV15	TRBJ1-5
CASSNRGASSYNEQFF	TRBV28	TRBJ2-1
CASSGGQGAYGYTF	TRBV2	TRBJ1-2
CASSYSADYGYTF	TRBV6-2/TRBV6-3	TRBJ1-2
CSVEEGRANTEAFF	TRBV29-1	TRBJ1-1
CASSPGLILMGQPQHF	TRBV5-5	TRBJ1-5
CASSEGQGNTEAFF	TRBV10-2	TRBJ1-1
CASSPGSPNSPLHF	TRBV3-1/TRBV3-2	TRBJ1-6
CASSTEYQETQYF	TRBV6-5	TRBJ2-5
CASSPLARDEQFF	TRBV7-8	TRBJ2-1
CASSAGEPQHF	TRBV2	TRBJ1-5
CASSLMGNIRGTEAFF	TRBV7-2	TRBJ1-1
CASSQVGLTNEKLFF	TRBV4-1	TRBJ1-4
CASSLRYSGWDTGELFF	TRBV5-1	TRBJ2-2
CASSSGLAKDEQFF	TRBV7-9	TRBJ2-1
CASSQAGGVSYEQYF	TRBV4-3	TRBJ2-7
CASSQGSGGETQYF	TRBV3-1/TRBV3-2	TRBJ2-5
CASSLRRGQKSGNTIYF	TRBV7-9	TRBJ1-3
CASGPGGTEAFF	TRBV12-5	TRBJ1-1
CASSPRQGENGYTF	TRBV18	TRBJ1-2
CASSPAGAGYTF	TRBV6-2/TRBV6-3	TRBJ1-2